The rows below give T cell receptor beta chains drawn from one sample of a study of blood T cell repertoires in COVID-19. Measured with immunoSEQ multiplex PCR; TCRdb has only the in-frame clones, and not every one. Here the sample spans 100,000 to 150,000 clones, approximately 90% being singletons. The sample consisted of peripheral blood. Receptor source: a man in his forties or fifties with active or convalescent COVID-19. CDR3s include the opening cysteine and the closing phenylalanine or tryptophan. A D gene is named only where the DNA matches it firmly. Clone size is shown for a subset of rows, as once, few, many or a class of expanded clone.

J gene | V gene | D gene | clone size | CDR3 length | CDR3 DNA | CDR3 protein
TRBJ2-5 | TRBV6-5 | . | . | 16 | TGTGCCAGCAGTTCTGGCTGGAGGGGACACCAAGAGACCCAGTACTTC | CASSSGWRGHQETQYF
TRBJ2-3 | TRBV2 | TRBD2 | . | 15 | TGTGCCAGCAGGGCCGGACTAGCGAGCACAGATACGCAGTATTTT | CASRAGLASTDTQYF
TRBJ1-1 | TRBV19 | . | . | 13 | TGTGCCAGTATTAGCCTTGGGAACACTGAAGCTTTCTTT | CASISLGNTEAFF
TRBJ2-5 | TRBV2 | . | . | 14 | TGTGCCAGCAGTGTGAAGACTGAGCAAGAGACCCAGTACTTC | CASSVKTEQETQYF
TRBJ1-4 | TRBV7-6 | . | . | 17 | TGTGCCAGCAGCTCCCTCCCTGTAGACAGAGAAGATGAAAAACTGTTTTTT | CASSSLPVDREDEKLFF
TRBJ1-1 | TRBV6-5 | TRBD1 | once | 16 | TGTGCCAGCAGTTACGGAACAGGGGGCGCCGACACTGAAGCTTTCTTT | CASSYGTGGADTEAFF
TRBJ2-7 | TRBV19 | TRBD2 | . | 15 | TGTGCCAGTAGTTCTCAAGCGGGACTAACCTACGAGCAGTACTTC | CASSSQAGLTYEQYF
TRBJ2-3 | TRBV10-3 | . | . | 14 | TGTGCCATCAGTGACTCACAGGGACAAGATACGCAGTATTTT | CAISDSQGQDTQYF
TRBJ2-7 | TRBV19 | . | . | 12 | TGTGCCAGTAGTATGACAGAAAACGAGCAGTACTTC | CASSMTENEQYF
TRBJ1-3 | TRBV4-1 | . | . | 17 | TGCGCCAGCAGCCAAGTGGGGCGGGGATACTCTGGAAACACCATATATTTT | CASSQVGRGYSGNTIYF
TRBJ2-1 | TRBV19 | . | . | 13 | TGTGCCAGTAGTCGGGGGTCCTACAATGAGCAGTTCTTC | CASSRGSYNEQFF
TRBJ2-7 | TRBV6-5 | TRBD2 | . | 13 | TGTGCCAGCAGCCAGACTAGCGGGAGCGAGCAGTACTTC | CASSQTSGSEQYF
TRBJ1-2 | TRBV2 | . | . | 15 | TGTGCCAGCAGTGACCGAGGCAGGGGTGGATATGGCTACACCTTC | CASSDRGRGGYGYTF
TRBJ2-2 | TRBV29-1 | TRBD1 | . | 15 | TGCAGCGCAAGATCCGGGACAGCGAACACCGGGGAGCTGTTTTTT | CSARSGTANTGELFF
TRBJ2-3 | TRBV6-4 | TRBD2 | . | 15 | TGTGCCAGCAGTGATTGGGGGGGATCCACAGATACGCAGTATTTT | CASSDWGGSTDTQYF
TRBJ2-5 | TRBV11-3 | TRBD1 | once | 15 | TGTGCCAGCAGCTTAGGGACAGGGTCTCAAGAGACCCAGTACTTC | CASSLGTGSQETQYF
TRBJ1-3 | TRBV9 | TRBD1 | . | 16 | TGTGCCAGCAGCTTTTTCGCCGACAGGGGGCGGAACACCATATATTTT | CASSFFADRGRNTIYF
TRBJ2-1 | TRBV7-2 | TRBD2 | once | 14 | TGTGCCAGCAGCCCAGTGGGGAGCGGGGGGGATTTGTTCTTC | CASSPVGSGGDLFF
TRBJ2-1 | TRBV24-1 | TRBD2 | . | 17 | TGTGCCACCAGTGATTTGGCTAGCGGGAGGCCTGACAATGAGCAGTTCTTC | CATSDLASGRPDNEQFF
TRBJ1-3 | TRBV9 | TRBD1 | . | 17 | TGTGCCAGCAGCAATCGGGACAGGATAAGCTCTGGAAACACCATATATTTT | CASSNRDRISSGNTIYF
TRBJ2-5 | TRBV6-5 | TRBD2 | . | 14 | TGTGCCAGCCGGATAGCGGGTTTCCAAGAGACCCAGTACTTC | CASRIAGFQETQYF
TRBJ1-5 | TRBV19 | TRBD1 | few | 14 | TGTGCCAGTAGTATAACAGGGGCTGATCAGCCCCAGCATTTT | CASSITGADQPQHF
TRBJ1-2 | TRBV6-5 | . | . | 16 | TGTGCCAGCAGTTACTCGAATCCGGGGGCTAACTATGGCTACACCTTC | CASSYSNPGANYGYTF
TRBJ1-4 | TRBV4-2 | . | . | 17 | TGTGCCAGCAGCCCCCCCGGTTTGAGGGCGCATAATGAAAAACTGTTTTTT | CASSPPGLRAHNEKLFF
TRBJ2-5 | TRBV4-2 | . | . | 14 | TGTGCCAGCAGCCAACTAGCGAATGAAGAGACCCAGTACTTC | CASSQLANEETQYF